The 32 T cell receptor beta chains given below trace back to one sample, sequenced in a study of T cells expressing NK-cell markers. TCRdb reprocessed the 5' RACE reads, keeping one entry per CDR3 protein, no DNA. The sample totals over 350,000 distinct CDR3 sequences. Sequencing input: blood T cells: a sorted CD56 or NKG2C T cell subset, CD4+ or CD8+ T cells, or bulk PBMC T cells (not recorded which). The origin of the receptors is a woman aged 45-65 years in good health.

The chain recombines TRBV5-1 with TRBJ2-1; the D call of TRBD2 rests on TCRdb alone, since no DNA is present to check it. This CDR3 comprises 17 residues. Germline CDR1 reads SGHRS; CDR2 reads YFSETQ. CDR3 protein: CASSLVGAGGPSHEQFF.

The CDR3 sequence is CASSIGTTGSETQYF. The chain recombines TRBV5-1 with TRBJ2-5; no DNA is available, so the TRBD2 call from TCRdb remains unchecked. CDR3 size: 15 residues. Per germline, CDR1 SGHRS and CDR2 YFSETQ.

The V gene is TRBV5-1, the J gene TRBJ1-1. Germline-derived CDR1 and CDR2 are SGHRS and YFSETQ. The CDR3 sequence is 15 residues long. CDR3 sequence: CASSSSLGRNTEAFF.

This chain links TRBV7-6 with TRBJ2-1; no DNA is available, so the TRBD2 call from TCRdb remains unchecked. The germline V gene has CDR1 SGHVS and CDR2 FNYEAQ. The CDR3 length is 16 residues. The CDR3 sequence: CASSLASGRSYNEQFF.

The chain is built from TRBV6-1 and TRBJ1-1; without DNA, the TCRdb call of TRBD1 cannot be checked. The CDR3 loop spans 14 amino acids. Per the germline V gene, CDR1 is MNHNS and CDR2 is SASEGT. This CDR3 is CASSNRDRNTEAFF.

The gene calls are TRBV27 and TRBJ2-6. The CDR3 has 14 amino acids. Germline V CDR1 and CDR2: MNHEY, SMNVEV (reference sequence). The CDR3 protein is CASRTTVGANVLTF.

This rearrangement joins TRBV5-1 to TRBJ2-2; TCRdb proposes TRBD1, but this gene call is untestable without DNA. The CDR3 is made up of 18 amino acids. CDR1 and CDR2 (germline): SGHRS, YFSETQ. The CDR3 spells CASSLGAAGQGLVRELFF.

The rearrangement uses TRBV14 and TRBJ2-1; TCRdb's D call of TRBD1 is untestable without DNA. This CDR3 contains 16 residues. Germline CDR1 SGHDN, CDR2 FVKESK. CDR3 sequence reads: CASSRSIGGPYNEQFF.

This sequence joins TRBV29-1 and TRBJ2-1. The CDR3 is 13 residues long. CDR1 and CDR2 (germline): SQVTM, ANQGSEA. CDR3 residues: CSVPASSYNEQFF.

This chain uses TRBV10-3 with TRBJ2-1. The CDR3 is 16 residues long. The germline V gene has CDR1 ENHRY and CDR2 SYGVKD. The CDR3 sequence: CAISESELGLYNEQFF.

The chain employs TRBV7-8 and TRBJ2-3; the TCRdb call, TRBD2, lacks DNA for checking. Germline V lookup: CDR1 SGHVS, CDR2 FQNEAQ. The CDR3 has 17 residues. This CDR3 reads CASSLVLAGGFTDTQYF. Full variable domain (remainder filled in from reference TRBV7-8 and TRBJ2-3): GAGVSQSPRYKVAKRGQDVALRCDPISGHVSLFWYQQALGQGPEFLTYFQNEAQLDKSGLPSDRFFAERPEGSVSTLKIQRTQQEDSAVYLCASSLVLAGGFTDTQYFGPGTRLTVL.

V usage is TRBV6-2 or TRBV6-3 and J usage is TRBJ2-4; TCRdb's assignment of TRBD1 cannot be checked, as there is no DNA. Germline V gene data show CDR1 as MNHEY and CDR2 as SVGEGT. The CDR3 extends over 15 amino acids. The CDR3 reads CASADFGQGADIQYF.

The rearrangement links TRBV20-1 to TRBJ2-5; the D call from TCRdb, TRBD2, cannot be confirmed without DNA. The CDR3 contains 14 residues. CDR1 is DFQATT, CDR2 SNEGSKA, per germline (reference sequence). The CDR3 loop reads CSPRGLANWETQYF.

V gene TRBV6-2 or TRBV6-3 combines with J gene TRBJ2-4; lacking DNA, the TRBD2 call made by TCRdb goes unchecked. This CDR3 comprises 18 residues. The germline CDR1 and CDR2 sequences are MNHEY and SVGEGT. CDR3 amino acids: CASSYLLAGGLAKNIQYF.

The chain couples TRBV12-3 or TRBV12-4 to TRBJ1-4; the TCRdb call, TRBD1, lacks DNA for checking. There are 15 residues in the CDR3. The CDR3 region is CASSFGWGIDEKLFF.

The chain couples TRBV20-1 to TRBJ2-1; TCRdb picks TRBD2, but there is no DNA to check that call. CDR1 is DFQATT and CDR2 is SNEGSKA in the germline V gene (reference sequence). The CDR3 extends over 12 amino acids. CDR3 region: CSAGLQGPEQFF.

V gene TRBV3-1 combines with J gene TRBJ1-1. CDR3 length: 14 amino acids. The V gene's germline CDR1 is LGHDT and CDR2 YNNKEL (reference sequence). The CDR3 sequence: CASSRKSWGVEAFF.

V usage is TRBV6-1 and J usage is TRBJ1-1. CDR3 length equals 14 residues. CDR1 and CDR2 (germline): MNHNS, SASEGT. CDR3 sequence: CASIRQGTGTEAFF.

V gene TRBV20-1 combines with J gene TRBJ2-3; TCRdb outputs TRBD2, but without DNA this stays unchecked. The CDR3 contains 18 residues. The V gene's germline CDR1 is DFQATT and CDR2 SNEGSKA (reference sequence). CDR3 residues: CSASKGLVPQGSLDTQYF.

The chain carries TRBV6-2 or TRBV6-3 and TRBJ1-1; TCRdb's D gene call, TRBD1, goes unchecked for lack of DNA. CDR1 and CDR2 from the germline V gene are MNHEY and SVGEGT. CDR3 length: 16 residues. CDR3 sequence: CASSLLPGKAGTEAFF.

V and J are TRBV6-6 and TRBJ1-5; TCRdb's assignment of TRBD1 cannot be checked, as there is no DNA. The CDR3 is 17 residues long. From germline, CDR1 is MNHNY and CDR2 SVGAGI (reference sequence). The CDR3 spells CASSLSGTPRANQPQHF.

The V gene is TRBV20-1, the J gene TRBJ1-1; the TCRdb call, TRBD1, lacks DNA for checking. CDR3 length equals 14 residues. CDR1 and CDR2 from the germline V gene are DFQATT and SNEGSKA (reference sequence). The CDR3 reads CSARDPGQGAEAFF.

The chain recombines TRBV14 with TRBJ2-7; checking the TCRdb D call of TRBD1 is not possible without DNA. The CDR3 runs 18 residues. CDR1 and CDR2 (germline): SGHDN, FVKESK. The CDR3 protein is CASSQALSKGQGFYEQYF.

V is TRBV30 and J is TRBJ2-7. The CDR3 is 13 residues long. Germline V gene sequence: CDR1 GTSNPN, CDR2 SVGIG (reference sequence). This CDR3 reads CAWSVGYSYEQYF.

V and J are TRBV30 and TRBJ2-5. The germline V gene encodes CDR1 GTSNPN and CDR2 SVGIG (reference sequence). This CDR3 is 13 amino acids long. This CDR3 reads CAWSLGQEETQYF.

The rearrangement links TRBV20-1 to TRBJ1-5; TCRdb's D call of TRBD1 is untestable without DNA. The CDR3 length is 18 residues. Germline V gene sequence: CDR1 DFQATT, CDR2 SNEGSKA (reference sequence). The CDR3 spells CSARDVWRRGLQDQPQHF.

This CDR3 is CASSYSRAAETQYF. V usage is TRBV6-6 and J usage is TRBJ2-5. CDR3 length: 14 residues. Germline V lookup: CDR1 MNHNY, CDR2 SVGAGI (reference sequence).

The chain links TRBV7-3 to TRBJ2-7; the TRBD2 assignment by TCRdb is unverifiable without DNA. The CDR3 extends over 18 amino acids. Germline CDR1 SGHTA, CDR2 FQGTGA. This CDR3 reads CASSLSSSGRTSSYEQYF.

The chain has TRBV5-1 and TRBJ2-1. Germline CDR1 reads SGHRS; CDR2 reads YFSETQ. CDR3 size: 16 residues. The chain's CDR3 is CASSLAGRTTINEQFF.

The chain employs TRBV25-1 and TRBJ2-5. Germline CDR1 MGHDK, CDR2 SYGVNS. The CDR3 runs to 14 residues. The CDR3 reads CASSGRDLGETQYF.

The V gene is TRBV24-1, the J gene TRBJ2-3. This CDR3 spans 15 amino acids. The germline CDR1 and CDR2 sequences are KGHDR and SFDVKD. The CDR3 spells CATSDPRLGTDTQYF.

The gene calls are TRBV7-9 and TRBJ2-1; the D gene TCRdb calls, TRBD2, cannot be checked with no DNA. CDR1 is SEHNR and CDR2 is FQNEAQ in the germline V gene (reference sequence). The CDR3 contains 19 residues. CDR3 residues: CASSLVISGSPSSYNEQFF.